This TCR beta chain was retrieved from a study of blood T cell repertoires in COVID-19. Produced via immunoSEQ multiplex PCR; TCRdb's table is partial and in-frame only. This sample has approximately 120,000 clones, with about 85% found just once. The sequenced material came from peripheral blood. The receptor's source is a man aged 55 to 70 with acute or convalescent COVID-19.

CDR3 coding DNA: TGTGCCAGCAGCATAGTCACAGATACGCAGTATTTT. Its translation is CASSIVTDTQYF. The chain carries TRBV28 and TRBJ2-3, with unresolved D. This CDR3 is 12 amino acids long. The V end was cut by 6 bases, the J end by 2 bases, with 6 bases between. The germline V gene has CDR1 MDHEN and CDR2 SYDVKM.